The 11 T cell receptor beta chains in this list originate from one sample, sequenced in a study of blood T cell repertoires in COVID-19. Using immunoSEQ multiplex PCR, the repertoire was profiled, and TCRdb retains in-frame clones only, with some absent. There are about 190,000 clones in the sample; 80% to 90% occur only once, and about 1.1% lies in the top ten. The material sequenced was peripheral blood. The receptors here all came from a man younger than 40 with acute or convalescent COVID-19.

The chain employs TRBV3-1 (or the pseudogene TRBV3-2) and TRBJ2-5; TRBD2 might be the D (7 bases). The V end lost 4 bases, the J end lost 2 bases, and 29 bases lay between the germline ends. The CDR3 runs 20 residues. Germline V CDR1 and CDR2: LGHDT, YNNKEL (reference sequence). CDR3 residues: CASSPGRVGASWREQETQYF. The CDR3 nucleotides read TGTGCCAGCAGCCCGGGGCGTGTGGGGGCTAGTTGGCGGGAGCAAGAGACCCAGTACTTC.

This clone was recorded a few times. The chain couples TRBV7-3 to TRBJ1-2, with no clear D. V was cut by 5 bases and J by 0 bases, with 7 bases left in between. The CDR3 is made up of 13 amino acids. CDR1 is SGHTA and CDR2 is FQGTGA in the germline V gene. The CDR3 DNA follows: TGTGCCAGCAGCCCAGACTCTAACTATGGCTACACCTTC. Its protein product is CASSPDSNYGYTF.

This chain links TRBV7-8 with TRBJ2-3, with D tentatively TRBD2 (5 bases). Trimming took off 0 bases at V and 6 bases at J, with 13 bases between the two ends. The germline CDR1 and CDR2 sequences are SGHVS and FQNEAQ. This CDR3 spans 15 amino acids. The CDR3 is CASSLAIAPGDTQYF. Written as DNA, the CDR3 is TGTGCCAGCAGCTTAGCGATAGCGCCTGGCGATACGCAGTATTTT.

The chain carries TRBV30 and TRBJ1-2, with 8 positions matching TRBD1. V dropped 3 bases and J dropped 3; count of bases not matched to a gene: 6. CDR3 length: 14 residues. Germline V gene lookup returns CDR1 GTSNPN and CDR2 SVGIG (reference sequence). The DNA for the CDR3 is TGTGCCTGGAGGGACAGGGCCCTTTACTATGGCTACACCTTC. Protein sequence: CAWRDRALYYGYTF.

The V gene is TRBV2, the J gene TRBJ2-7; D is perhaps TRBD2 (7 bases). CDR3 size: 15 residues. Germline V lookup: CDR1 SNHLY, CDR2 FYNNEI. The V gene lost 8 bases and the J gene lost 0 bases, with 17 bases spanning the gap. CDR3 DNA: TGTGCCAGCGACCGGGGGGCGTTCGCCTCCTACGAGCAGTACTTC. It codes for CASDRGAFASYEQYF.

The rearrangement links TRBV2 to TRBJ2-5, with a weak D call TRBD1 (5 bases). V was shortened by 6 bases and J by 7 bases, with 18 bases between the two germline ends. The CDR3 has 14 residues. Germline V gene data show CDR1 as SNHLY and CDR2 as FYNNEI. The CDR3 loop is CASRDTQLTRTQYF. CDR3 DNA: TGTGCCAGCAGGGACACCCAGTTAACCAGGACCCAGTACTTC.

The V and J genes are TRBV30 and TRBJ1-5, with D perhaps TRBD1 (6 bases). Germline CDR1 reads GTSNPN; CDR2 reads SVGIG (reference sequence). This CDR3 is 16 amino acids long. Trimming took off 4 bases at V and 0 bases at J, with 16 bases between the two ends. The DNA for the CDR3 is TGTGCCTGGAAGGGATCAGGGGCCGTTAGCAATCAGCCCCAGCATTTT. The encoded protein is CAWKGSGAVSNQPQHF.

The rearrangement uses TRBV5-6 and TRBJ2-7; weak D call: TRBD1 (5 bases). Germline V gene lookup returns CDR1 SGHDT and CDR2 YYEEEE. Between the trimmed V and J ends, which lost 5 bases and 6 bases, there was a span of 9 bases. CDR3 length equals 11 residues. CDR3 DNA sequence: TGTGCCAGCAGACAGGCCGGCGAGCAGTACTTC. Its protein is CASRQAGEQYF.

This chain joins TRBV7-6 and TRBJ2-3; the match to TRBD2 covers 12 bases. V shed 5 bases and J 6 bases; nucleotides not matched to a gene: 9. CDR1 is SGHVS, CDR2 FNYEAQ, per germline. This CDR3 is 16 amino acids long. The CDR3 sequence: CASSRTTSGRSDTQYF. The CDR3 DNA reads TGTGCCAGCAGCCGCACGACTAGCGGGAGATCGGATACGCAGTATTTT.

In nucleotides, the CDR3 is TGTGCCAGTAGCCAAAATCGACAGGGTAGGGAGACCCAGTACTTC. Amino acid sequence: CASSQNRQGRETQYF. The chain carries TRBV19 and TRBJ2-5; 7 bases map to TRBD1. With 6 bases clipped from V and 5 bases from J, the junction kept 12 bases outside the gene matches. CDR1 is LNHDA, CDR2 SQIVND, per germline (reference sequence). The CDR3 spans 15 residues. The entire variable domain, with the rest obtained from reference TRBV19 and TRBJ2-5, is as follows: DGGITQSPKYLFRKEGQNVTLSCEQNLNHDAMYWYRQDPGQGLRLIYYSQIVNDFQKGDIAEGYSVSREKKESFPLTVTSAQKNPTAFYLCASSQNRQGRETQYFGPGTRLLVL.

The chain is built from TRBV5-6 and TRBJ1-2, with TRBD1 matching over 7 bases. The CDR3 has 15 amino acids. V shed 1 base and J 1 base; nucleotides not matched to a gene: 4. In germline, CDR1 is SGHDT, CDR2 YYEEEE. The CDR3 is CASSLLWDSNYGYTF. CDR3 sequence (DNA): TGTGCCAGCAGCTTGTTGTGGGACAGTAACTATGGCTACACCTTC.